This T cell receptor beta chain was captured by sequencing in a study of blood T cell repertoires in COVID-19. Study background: The analysed material was cDNA or gDNA that came from T cells, B-cell-depleted T cells, or PBMCs.

This CDR3 is 15 amino acids long. Trimming left V 1 base short and J 4 bases short, with 14 bases between. Germline V gene sequence: CDR1 LGHNA, CDR2 YNFKEQ. The repertoire was sequenced with immunoSEQ multiplex PCR; TCRdb's copy has only in-frame clones and lacks some. This sample has around 68,000 clones, with 80% to 90% found just once. This receptor was obtained from a man aged 50 or older with acute or convalescent COVID-19. The rearrangement uses TRBV4-2 and TRBJ2-7; the D gene is possibly TRBD1 (5 bases). Sequences were obtained from peripheral blood. CDR3 protein: CASSQGGHSTYEQYF. CDR3 nucleotides: TGTGCCAGCAGCCAAGGCGGACACTCCACTTACGAGCAGTACTTC.